The 11 T cell receptor beta chains in this list originate from one sample, sequenced in a study of identical twins. TCRdb fed the 5' RACE reads into MiXCR, producing one record per CDR3 protein. The table lists about 240,000 distinct CDR3 sequences, approximately 7.3% of them singletons. The same data also contributed to another study, on yellow fever vaccine responses in identical twins.

Sequencing used CD8+ T cells sorted from blood. The receptors shown here come from a woman aged 18-30 years in good health.

The CDR3 is CASSNRDRVRYGYTF. CDR3 coding DNA: TGTGCCAGCAGTAACCGGGACAGGGTACGCTATGGCTACACCTTC. J is TRBJ1-2 and V is TRBV28; 9 nucleotides agree with TRBD1. CDR1 and CDR2 (germline): MDHEN, SYDVKM. Trimming at V came to 5 bases and at J to 4 bases, leaving 8 bases not matched to a gene. The CDR3 has 15 residues.

This clonotype was seen only a few times. CDR3 DNA sequence: TGCAGTGCTAGAGATCGTCAGGGACCCGCATCTGGCGAGCAGTACTTC. It specifies CSARDRQGPASGEQYF. V is TRBV20-1 and J is TRBJ2-7, with D perhaps assigned TRBD1 or TRBD2 (5 bases each). Germline values: CDR1 DFQATT, CDR2 SNEGSKA (reference sequence). The CDR3 covers 16 residues. Trimming took 0 bases from V and 6 from J, leaving 21 bases between them.

This sequence joins TRBV6-5 and TRBJ2-3; 8 bases fit TRBD2. Germline CDR1 reads MNHEY; CDR2 reads SVGAGI. The CDR3 extends over 17 amino acids. V lost 2 bases to trimming and J lost 0 bases; unmatched junction nucleotides: 7. The CDR3 loop reads CASSYRFSGASTDTQYF. CDR3 DNA: TGTGCCAGCAGTTACCGGTTTAGCGGGGCGAGCACAGATACGCAGTATTTT.

This chain joins TRBV25-1 and TRBJ2-1, with 10 bases lining up with TRBD2. With 3 bases clipped from V and 7 bases from J, the junction kept 9 bases outside the gene matches. The CDR3 extends over 16 amino acids. Germline CDR1 reads MGHDK; CDR2 reads SYGVNS. In DNA, the CDR3 is TGTGCCAGCAGTGAGCGAGCGGGAGGGCCGGGGAATGAGCAGTTCTTC. Protein sequence: CASSERAGGPGNEQFF. The complete variable domain, with remaining parts taken from reference TRBV25-1 and TRBJ2-1, reads EADIYQTPRYLVIGTGKKITLECSQTMGHDKMYWYQQDPGMELHLIHYSYGVNSTEKGDLSSESTVSRIRTEHFPLTLESARPSHTSQYLCASSERAGGPGNEQFFGPGTRLTVL.

This clonotype was counted ten times or more. The CDR3 is CASSLGGGDGYTF. CDR3 nucleotides: TGTGCCAGCAGTTTGGGAGGAGGAGATGGCTACACCTTC. This chain joins TRBV12-3 or TRBV12-4 and TRBJ1-2; D is uncertain. Trimming shortened V by 3 bases and J by 6 bases, and 11 bases separated the two germline ends. This CDR3 has 13 amino acids.

This clonotype came up many times. The V and J genes are TRBV18 and TRBJ2-7; D gene unclear. V was cut by 4 bases and J by 5 bases, with 15 bases left in between. CDR1 and CDR2 from the germline V gene are KGHSH and LQKENI. The CDR3 spans 14 residues. Here the CDR3 DNA reads TGTGCCAGCTCACTGGCGGACGGAGCCCACGAGCAGTACGTC. Translation: CASSLADGAHEQYV.

This chain connects TRBV7-2 to TRBJ1-1; no reliable D call. Germline V gene data show CDR1 as SGHTA and CDR2 as FQGNSA. This CDR3 region has 14 residues. Trimming shortened V by 5 bases and J by 4 bases, and 14 bases separated the two germline ends. DNA for the CDR3: TGTGCCAGCAGCCCCCCAAACGGGATCACTGAAGCTTTCTTT. This gives the protein CASSPPNGITEAFF.

Only a few counts were recorded for this clonotype. This chain uses TRBV11-2 with TRBJ2-3; 9 bases map to TRBD2. Germline trimming cut 5 bases from V and 2 bases from J; bases unmatched to any gene: 8. CDR1 and CDR2 from the germline V gene are SGHAT and FQNNGV. The CDR3 is 16 residues long. CDR3: CASSISGGHPTDTQYF. Written as DNA, the CDR3 is TGTGCCAGCAGCATTAGCGGGGGCCACCCCACAGATACGCAGTATTTT.

The chain joins TRBV12-3 or TRBV12-4 to TRBJ1-6; the D gene is possibly TRBD1 (5 bases). CDR3 length: 12 amino acids. V was shortened by 5 bases and J by 14 bases, with 13 bases between the two germline ends. The CDR3 loop reads CASSESTVALHF. CDR3 nucleotides: TGTGCCAGCAGTGAATCGACAGTCGCCCTCCACTTT.

This clonotype has at least ten counts. This chain links TRBV5-6 with TRBJ1-1; D not certain. CDR1 is SGHDT and CDR2 is YYEEEE in the germline V gene. CDR3 length equals 14 residues. The V and J ends lost 0 bases and 5 bases respectively, with 11 bases between them. The CDR3 DNA sequence: TGTGCCAGCAGCTTGGGCCCCGGGCTGACTGAAGCTTTCTTT. It encodes CASSLGPGLTEAFF.

In its sample, this clonotype was seen many times. The V and J genes are TRBV12-3 or TRBV12-4 and TRBJ2-5; 7 positions agree with TRBD2. Trimming at V came to 6 bases and at J to 7 bases, leaving 11 bases not matched to a gene. The CDR3 is made up of 14 amino acids. CDR3 sequence (DNA): TGTGCCAGCAGGGAGGGAGGGACCTTGGGGACCCAGTACTTC. It encodes CASREGGTLGTQYF.